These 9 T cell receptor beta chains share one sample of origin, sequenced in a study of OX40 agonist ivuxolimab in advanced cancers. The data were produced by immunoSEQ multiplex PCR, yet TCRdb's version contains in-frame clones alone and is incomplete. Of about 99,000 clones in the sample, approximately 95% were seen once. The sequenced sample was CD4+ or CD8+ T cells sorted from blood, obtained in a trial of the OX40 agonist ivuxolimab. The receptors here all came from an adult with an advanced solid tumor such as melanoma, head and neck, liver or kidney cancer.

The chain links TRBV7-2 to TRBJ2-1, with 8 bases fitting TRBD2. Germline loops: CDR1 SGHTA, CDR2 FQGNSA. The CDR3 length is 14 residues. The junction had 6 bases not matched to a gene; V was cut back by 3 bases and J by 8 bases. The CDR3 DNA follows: TGTGCCAGCAGCTTCGGACCGGGAGGGTATGAGCAGTTCTTC. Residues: CASSFGPGGYEQFF.

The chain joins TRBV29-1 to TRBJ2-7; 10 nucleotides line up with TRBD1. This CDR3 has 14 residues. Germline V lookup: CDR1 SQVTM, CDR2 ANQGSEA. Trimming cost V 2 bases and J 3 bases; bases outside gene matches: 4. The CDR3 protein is CSVETGTGDYEQYF. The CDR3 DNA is TGCAGCGTTGAAACAGGGACAGGGGACTACGAGCAGTACTTC.

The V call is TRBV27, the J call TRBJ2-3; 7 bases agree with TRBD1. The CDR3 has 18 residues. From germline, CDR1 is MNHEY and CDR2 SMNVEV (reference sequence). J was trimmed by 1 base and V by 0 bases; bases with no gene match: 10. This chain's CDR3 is CASSLSGAGGRGTDTQYF. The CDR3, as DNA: TGTGCCAGCAGTTTATCGGGGGCAGGGGGACGGGGCACAGATACGCAGTATTTT.

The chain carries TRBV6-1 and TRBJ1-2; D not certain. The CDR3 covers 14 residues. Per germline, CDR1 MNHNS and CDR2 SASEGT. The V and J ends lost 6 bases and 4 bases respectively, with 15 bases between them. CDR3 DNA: TGTGCCAGCAGGTTACAGTTAAGTGGCTATGGCTACACCTTC. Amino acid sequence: CASRLQLSGYGYTF.

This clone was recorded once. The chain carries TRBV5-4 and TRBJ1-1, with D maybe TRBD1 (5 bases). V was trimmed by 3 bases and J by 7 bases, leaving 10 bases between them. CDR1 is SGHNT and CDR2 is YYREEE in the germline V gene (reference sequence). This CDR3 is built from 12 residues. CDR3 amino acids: CASSSGRREAFF. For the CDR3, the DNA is TGTGCCAGCAGCTCGGGACGTCGTGAAGCTTTCTTT.

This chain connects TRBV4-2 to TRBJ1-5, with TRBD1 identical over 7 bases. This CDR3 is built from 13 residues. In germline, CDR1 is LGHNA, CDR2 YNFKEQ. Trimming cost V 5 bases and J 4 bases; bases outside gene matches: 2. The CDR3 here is CASSSGQNQPQHF. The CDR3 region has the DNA TGTGCCAGCAGCTCGGGACAGAATCAGCCCCAGCATTTT.

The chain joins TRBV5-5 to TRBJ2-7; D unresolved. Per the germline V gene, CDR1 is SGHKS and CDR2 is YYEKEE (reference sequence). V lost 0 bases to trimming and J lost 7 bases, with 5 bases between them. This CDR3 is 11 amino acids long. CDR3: CASSLGAEQYF. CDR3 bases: TGTGCCAGCAGCTTGGGAGCGGAGCAGTACTTC.

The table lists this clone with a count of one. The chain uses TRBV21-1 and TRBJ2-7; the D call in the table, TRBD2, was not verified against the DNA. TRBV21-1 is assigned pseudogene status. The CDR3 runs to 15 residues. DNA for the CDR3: TGTGCCAGCAGCAAAAAGACTAAAGGCTCCTACGAGCAGTACTTC. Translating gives CASSKKTKGSYEQYF.

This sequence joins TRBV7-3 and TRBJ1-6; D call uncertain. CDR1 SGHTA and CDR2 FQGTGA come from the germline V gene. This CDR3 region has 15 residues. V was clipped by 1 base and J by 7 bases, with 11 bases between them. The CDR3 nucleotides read TGTGCCAGCAGCTTAATGGTAGGAGAGAATTCACCCCTCCACTTT. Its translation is CASSLMVGENSPLHF.